This TCR beta chain was captured in a study of blood T cell repertoires in COVID-19 (dated by TCRdb to about 2020). General notes on the study: Collaborator samples came from the United States, Italy and Spain and covered acute and convalescent phases of COVID-19. The prospective study material was composed of cDNA or gDNA derived from T cells, B-cell-depleted T cells, or PBMCs. The dataset comprised deeply sampled blood TCRbeta repertoires from subjects exposed to, actively infected with, or recovered from COVID-19. The repertoires were released in a freely available public database intended as a resource for research on the immune response to SARS-CoV-2. The samples were drawn from the first 160 participants of the ongoing ImmuneRACE study and from 1,254 subjects provided by 6 global collaborators. The sample metadata nearly always contained a de-identified subject ID, COVID-19 status, age in years and sex. Where available, HLA class I and class II types were taken from metadata supplied by the sample provider and were not determined by assay-based typing.

TCRbeta CDR3 regions were amplified from genomic DNA by means of the immunoSEQ Assay, a bias-controlled multiplex PCR. The paper's processing steps were these. Within the assay, amplification of reference gene primers was used to estimate how many nucleated cells each sample contained. To quantify the absolute abundance of each unique TCRbeta CDR3 rearrangement, sequence reads were collapsed and filtered. For each sample, productive Simpson clonality was calculated by taking the square root of Simpson's diversity index across productive rearrangements. TCRdb obtained this table from immuneACCESS and retained in-frame rearrangements with V and J assigned. These tables miss some clones; where compared with another copy, unresolved V genes account for less than half of the shortfall, and the remainder is unexplained. V and J calls and clone size are given by that table; D and trimming were obtained from the DNA. The sample profile shows about 190,000 clones; about 84% of them were found once. Of the sample, approximately 5.4% is held by the ten largest clones.

Collaborating institutions collected whole blood in K2EDTA tubes following their own protocols. For TCRbeta analysis, collaborators shipped samples in one of three forms: frozen whole blood, isolated PBMCs, or DNA extracted from either of those sample types. For this clone: The specificity of this receptor is unknown. The sample holds no much larger clone one base away, and base qualities are not on file.

The paper as a whole reports these results and caveats: How much clinical and demographic metadata was included differed by source and by participant, and the metadata was provided uncurated.

CDR1 is given as LNHDA and CDR2 as SQIVND, both from the germline V gene (reference sequence). Measured from the cysteine to the phenylalanine, the CDR3 is 12 residues long. CDR3 DNA only is kept here, 36 bases in frame from base 1. Trimming takes 7 bases from V and 8 bases from J, and the germline ends sit 14 bases apart. The clonotype comes from a woman in her 30s with acute or convalescent COVID-19. The specimen was peripheral blood. Recombination joined TRBV19 with TRBJ1-2, with no reliable assignment of the D segment. The CDR3 region has the sequence CASTFRSGGYTF. The sequenced DNA: TGTGCCAGTACCTTCAGGTCTGGCGGCTACACCTTC. The CDR3 plus the reference TRBV19 and TRBJ1-2 genes for the other parts give the full variable domain: DGGITQSPKYLFRKEGQNVTLSCEQNLNHDAMYWYRQDPGQGLRLIYYSQIVNDFQKGDIAEGYSVSREKKESFPLTVTSAQKNPTAFYLCASTFRSGGYTFGSGTRLTVV.